A selection of T cell receptor beta chains follows, all from one sample in a study of CD8+CD57+ T cells in acquired aplastic anemia. TCRdb used MiXCR to reprocess the reads, holding one entry per CDR3 protein. Altogether hundreds of thousands of distinct CDR3 sequences are present, 25% to 40% being singletons, with the ten largest covering around 0.82%. The sample taken for sequencing was sorted CD4+, CD8+, or CD8+CD57+ T cells (not recorded which) from PBMCs. The receptors here all came from a human donor with aplastic anemia. The CDR3 runs from the conserved cysteine through the conserved F or W. A D gene is named only where the DNA matches it firmly. Expanded clones get a size class; other rows say once, few or many, or leave the size out.

V: TRBV5-4
size: -
D: -
J: TRBJ2-7
DNA: TGTGCCAGCAGCTCGGGCACCGGTTCCTATTACGAGCAGTACTTC
CDR3: CASSSGTGSYYEQYF

V: TRBV25-1
size: many
D: TRBD1
J: TRBJ2-7
DNA: TGTGCCAGCAGTGAATTGGACAGGGAAATTTACGAGCAGTACTTC
CDR3: CASSELDREIYEQYF

V: TRBV19
size: -
D: -
J: TRBJ2-3
DNA: TGTGTCAGTAGGAGCGTTGGGACAGATACGCAGTATTTT
CDR3: CVSRSVGTDTQYF

V: TRBV24-1
size: -
D: -
J: TRBJ1-1
DNA: TGTGCCACCAGTCCAAACGGCCTCCCCTCGGGAGCTTTCTTT
CDR3: CATSPNGLPSGAFF

V: TRBV7-8
size: many
D: -
J: TRBJ1-1
DNA: TGTGCCAGCAGCTTAGTGGCCCGGCGGGGGAACACTGAAGCTTTCTTT
CDR3: CASSLVARRGNTEAFF

V: TRBV10-3
size: few
D: -
J: TRBJ1-5
DNA: TGTGCCATCAGTGATGACGCCCACAATCAGCCCCAGCATTTT
CDR3: CAISDDAHNQPQHF

V: TRBV19
size: -
D: TRBD2
J: TRBJ2-1
DNA: TGTGCCAGTTCAGCGGGAGGAGAATACAATGAGCAGTTCTTC
CDR3: CASSAGGEYNEQFF

V: TRBV5-1
size: -
D: -
J: TRBJ2-5
DNA: TGCGCCAGCAGACCCCGCGGAGGGGTCCGAGAGACCCAGTACTTC
CDR3: CASRPRGGVRETQYF

V: TRBV29-1
size: -
D: -
J: TRBJ1-2
DNA: TGCAGCGTTGAAGATCCTTTCACGGGGGGCTACACCTTC
CDR3: CSVEDPFTGGYTF

V: TRBV15
size: many
D: TRBD1
J: TRBJ2-7
DNA: TGTGCCACCAGCCCAAGGGACAGAGGAAGTTACGAGCAGTACTTC
CDR3: CATSPRDRGSYEQYF

V: TRBV20-1
size: -
D: -
J: TRBJ1-1
DNA: TGCAGTGCTAGCGGAGGGGCGGGAAACACTGAAGCTTTCTTT
CDR3: CSASGGAGNTEAFF

V: TRBV5-1
size: many
D: -
J: TRBJ1-6
DNA: TGCGCCAGCAGCTTGTCGAACAGGGCGGATTCACCCCTCCACTTT
CDR3: CASSLSNRADSPLHF

V: TRBV25-1
size: -
D: TRBD1
J: TRBJ2-1
DNA: TGTGCTAGAAGGGACAGGTTGTTGAATGAGCAGTTCTTC
CDR3: CARRDRLLNEQFF

V: TRBV5-1
size: -
D: TRBD1
J: TRBJ1-5
DNA: TGCGCCAGCAGCTTGGGGACAGGGGTTGCGCCGGGCAATCAGCCCCAGCATTTT
CDR3: CASSLGTGVAPGNQPQHF

V: TRBV7-2
size: few
D: -
J: TRBJ2-7
DNA: TGTGCCAGTAGTACCGGGACGGAAGGCTACGAGCAGTACTTC
CDR3: CASSTGTEGYEQYF

V: TRBV20-1
size: many
D: -
J: TRBJ2-5
DNA: TGCAGTGCCTTAGGGGACACCTCCGAGACCCAGTACTTC
CDR3: CSALGDTSETQYF

V: TRBV30
size: few
D: -
J: TRBJ2-5
DNA: TGTGCCTGGAACGAGGAGGAGGCCCAGTACTTC
CDR3: CAWNEEEAQYF

V: TRBV29-1
size: many
D: -
J: TRBJ2-1
DNA: TGCAGCGCCCCCCTCCCAGGGAACTACAATGAGCAGTTCTTC
CDR3: CSAPLPGNYNEQFF

V: TRBV25-1
size: -
D: -
J: TRBJ2-7
DNA: TGTGCCAGCAGGTACGAATCCGGCGAGCAGTACTTC
CDR3: CASRYESGEQYF

V: TRBV20-1
size: -
D: TRBD1
J: TRBJ2-3
DNA: TGCAGTGCCGGATGGACAGGGGGAGATACGCAGTATTTT
CDR3: CSAGWTGGDTQYF

V: TRBV9
size: -
D: -
J: TRBJ1-1
DNA: TGTGCCAGCAGCGTAGACTCGGGGGCGAACACTGAAGCTTTCTTT
CDR3: CASSVDSGANTEAFF

V: TRBV3-1
size: few
D: -
J: TRBJ1-5
DNA: TGTGCCAGCAGCCAGGGGCACCCTCAGCCCCAGCATTTT
CDR3: CASSQGHPQPQHF

V: TRBV4-2
size: -
D: TRBD1
J: TRBJ1-1
DNA: TGTGCCAGCGGGGACAGCGATTTGAACACTGAAGCTTTCTTT
CDR3: CASGDSDLNTEAFF

V: TRBV2
size: -
D: TRBD1
J: TRBJ1-5
DNA: TGTGCCAGCAGTGACGACAGGGACAATCAGCCCCAGCATTTT
CDR3: CASSDDRDNQPQHF

V: TRBV25-1
size: -
D: -
J: TRBJ1-2
DNA: TGTGCCAGCTCACCGCCAGTTAACTATGGCTACACCTTC
CDR3: CASSPPVNYGYTF